This TCR beta chain was identified during a study of blood T cell repertoires in COVID-19. Study details: Donors in the United States, Italy and Spain gave samples during acute or convalescent COVID-19.

The participants were between roughly 18 and 89 years old and came from under 25 US areas. Clinical history as reported by participants underpinned cohort assignment. Authors' analysis steps: Reference gene primer amplification yielded estimated nucleated cell counts. The assay was immunoSEQ multiplex PCR, and TCRdb's table has in-frame clones only and misses some. The DNA gave D and trimming, while V, J and clone size come from that table. The data contain roughly 220,000 clones, 75% to 90% of them singletons. This CDR3 contains 14 residues. V lost 1 base to trimming and J lost 6 bases, with 10 bases between them. The germline V gene has CDR1 SGHVS and CDR2 FNYEAQ.

The TCR originated in a young woman in a cohort exposed to, infected with or recovered from COVID-19 (not recorded which). Sample: PBMCs or T cells enriched from blood (not recorded which). The rearrangement uses TRBV7-6 and TRBJ1-5, with D possibly being TRBD1 (5 bases). CDR3 in amino acids: CASSLVDGGQPQHF. The CDR3 nucleotides are TGTGCCAGCAGCTTAGTCGACGGGGGTCAGCCCCAGCATTTT.